The entry below gives a single TCR beta chain sequence along with its context. The sample belongs to a study of blood T cell repertoires in COVID-19. Unmatched junction bases numbered 5, after V lost 4 bases and J lost 7 bases. CDR3 size: 13 residues. CDR1 and CDR2 (germline): SGDLS, YYNGEE. Original processing notes: Quantification of nucleated cells was approximated via reference gene primer amplification. The protocol was immunoSEQ multiplex PCR, while the TCRdb copy is restricted to in-frame clones and leaves out a portion. That table gives V, J and clone size, and the DNA gave D and trimming. The sample shows more than 350,000 clones, over 75% of them seen only once.

The source of this sequence is a woman aged 18 to 35 who had been exposed to COVID-19. The specimen sequenced was PBMCs or T cells enriched from blood (not recorded which). V gene TRBV9 combines with J gene TRBJ1-2, with 9 bases aligning to TRBD1. CDR3 nucleotide sequence: TGTGCCAGCAGCCTCGGGACAGGGAGTGGCTACACCTTC. Translating gives CASSLGTGSGYTF.